The source of this TCR beta chain is a study of blood T cell repertoires in COVID-19. With 2 bases removed from V and 4 bases from J, the gap between germline ends came to 15 bases. The germline V gene has CDR1 SGDLS and CDR2 YYNGEE. The CDR3 runs to 15 residues. Source study methods: Amplification of reference gene primers provided the estimated nucleated cell counts. Assay: immunoSEQ multiplex PCR; the TCRdb copy retains only in-frame clones and omits some. V and J calls and clone size are those listed in that table; D and trimming were worked out from the DNA. The sample lists some 150,000 clones, roughly 87% occurring once.

The sequence was obtained from a woman aged 60-70 years who had recovered from COVID-19. Sequenced: peripheral blood. The chain joins TRBV9 to TRBJ1-2; no reliable D call. Here the CDR3 DNA reads TGTGCCAGCAGCGTTGGGCAGGTTTTTTCCTATGGCTACACCTTC. It specifies CASSVGQVFSYGYTF.